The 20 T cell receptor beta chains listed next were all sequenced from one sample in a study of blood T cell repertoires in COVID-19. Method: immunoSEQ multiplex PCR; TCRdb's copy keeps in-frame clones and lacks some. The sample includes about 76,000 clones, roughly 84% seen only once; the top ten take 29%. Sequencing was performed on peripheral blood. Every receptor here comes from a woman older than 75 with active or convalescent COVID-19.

The chain's CDR3 is CASTLGQSADTQYF. The CDR3 region has the DNA TGTGCCAGCACCTTGGGGCAGTCTGCAGATACGCAGTATTTT. The chain is built from TRBV7-6 and TRBJ2-3; tentatively, D is TRBD1 (5 bases). Germline V gene lookup returns CDR1 SGHVS and CDR2 FNYEAQ. V dropped 7 bases and J dropped 4 bases, with 15 bases sitting between them. The CDR3 has 14 residues. Looking up the rest from reference TRBV7-6 and TRBJ2-3 gives the full variable domain: GAGVSQSPRYKVTKRGQDVALRCDPISGHVSLYWYRQALGQGPEFLTYFNYEAQQDKSGLPNDRFSAERPEGSISTLTIQRTEQRDSAMYRCASTLGQSADTQYFGPGTRLTVL.

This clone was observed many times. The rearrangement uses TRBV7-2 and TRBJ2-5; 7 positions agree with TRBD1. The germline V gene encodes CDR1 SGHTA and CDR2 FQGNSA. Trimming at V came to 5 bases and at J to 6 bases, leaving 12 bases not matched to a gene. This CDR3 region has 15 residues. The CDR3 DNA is TGTGCCAGCAGCCAGGAAAGGGGGCTAGTCCAGACCCAGTACTTC. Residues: CASSQERGLVQTQYF. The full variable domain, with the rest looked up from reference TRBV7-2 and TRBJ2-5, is GAGVSQSPSNKVTEKGKDVELRCDPISGHTALYWYRQSLGQGLEFLIYFQGNSAPDKSGLPSDRFSAERTGGSVSTLTIQRTQQEDSAVYLCASSQERGLVQTQYFGPGTRLLVL.

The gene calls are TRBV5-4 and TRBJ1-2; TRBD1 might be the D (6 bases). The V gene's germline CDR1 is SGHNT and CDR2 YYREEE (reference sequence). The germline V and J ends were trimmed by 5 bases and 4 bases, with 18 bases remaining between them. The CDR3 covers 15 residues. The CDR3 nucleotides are TGTGCCAGCAGGCCCGCCGGGGGGCATATCTATGGCTACACCTTC. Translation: CASRPAGGHIYGYTF.

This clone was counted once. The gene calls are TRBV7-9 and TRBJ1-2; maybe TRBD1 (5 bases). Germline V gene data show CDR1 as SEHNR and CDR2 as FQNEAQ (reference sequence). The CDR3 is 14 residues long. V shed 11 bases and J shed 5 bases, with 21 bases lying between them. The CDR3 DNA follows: TGTGCCGCGCAGGAAGCTCGGGGGATTTATGGCTACACCTTC. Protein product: CAAQEARGIYGYTF. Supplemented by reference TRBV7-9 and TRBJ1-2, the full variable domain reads DTGVSQNPRHKITKRGQNVTFRCDPISEHNRLYWYRQTLGQGPEFLTYFQNEAQLEKSRLLSDRFSAERPKGSFSTLEIQRTEQGDSAMYLCAAQEARGIYGYTFGSGTRLTVV.

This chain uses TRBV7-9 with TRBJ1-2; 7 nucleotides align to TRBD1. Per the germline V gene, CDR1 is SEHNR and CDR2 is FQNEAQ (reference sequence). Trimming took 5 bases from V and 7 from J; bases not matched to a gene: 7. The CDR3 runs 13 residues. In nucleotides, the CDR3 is TGTGCCAGCAGCATAGGGGGCGAGGCTGGCTACACCTTC. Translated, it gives CASSIGGEAGYTF.

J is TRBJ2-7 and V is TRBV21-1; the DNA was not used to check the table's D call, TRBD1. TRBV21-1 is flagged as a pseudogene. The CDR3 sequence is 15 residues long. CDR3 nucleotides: TGTGCCAGCAGCATCCGGACAGGGGGCGCAGGGGAGCAGTACTTC. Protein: CASSIRTGGAGEQYF.

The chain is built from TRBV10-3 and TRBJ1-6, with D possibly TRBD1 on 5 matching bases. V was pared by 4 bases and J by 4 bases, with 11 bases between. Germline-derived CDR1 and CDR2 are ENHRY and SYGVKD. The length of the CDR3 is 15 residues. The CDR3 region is CAISVGGEYNSPLHF. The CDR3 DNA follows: TGTGCCATCAGTGTTGGAGGGGAGTATAATTCACCCCTCCACTTT.

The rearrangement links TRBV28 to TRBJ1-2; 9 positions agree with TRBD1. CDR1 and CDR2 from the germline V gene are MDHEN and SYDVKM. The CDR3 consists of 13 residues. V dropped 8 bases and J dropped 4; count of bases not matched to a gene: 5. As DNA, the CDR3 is TGTGCCAGCGTCATGACAGGGGGCTATGGCTACACCTTC. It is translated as CASVMTGGYGYTF.

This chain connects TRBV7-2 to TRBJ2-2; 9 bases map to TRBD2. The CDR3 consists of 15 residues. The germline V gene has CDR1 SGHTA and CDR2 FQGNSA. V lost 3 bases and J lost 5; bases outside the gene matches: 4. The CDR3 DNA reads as TGTGCCAGCAGCTTCTTGCGGGGGGGGACCGGGGAGCTGTTTTTT. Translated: CASSFLRGGTGELFF.

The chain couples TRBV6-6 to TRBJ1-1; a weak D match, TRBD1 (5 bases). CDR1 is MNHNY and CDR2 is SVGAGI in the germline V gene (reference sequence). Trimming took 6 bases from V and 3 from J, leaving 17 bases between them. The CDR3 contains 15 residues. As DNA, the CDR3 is TGTGCCAGCAGCCTAACACGGGGGTGGGACACTGAAGCTTTCTTT. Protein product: CASSLTRGWDTEAFF.

Written as DNA, the CDR3 is TGTGCCAGCAGCCAAAATAGCGGGGCCTTTCAAGAGACCCAGTACTTC. Protein: CASSQNSGAFQETQYF. The chain has TRBV7-2 and TRBJ2-5, with 8 bases that match TRBD2. The CDR3 runs to 16 residues. Germline V gene sequence: CDR1 SGHTA, CDR2 FQGNSA. J lost 2 bases, V lost 5 bases, and 10 bases had no gene match.

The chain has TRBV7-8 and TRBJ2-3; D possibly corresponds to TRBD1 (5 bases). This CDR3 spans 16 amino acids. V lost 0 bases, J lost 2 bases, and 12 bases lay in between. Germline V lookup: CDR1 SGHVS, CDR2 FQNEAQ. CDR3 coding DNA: TGTGCCAGCAGCTTAGCGCAAGGGGCAGACACAGATACGCAGTATTTT. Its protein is CASSLAQGADTDTQYF.

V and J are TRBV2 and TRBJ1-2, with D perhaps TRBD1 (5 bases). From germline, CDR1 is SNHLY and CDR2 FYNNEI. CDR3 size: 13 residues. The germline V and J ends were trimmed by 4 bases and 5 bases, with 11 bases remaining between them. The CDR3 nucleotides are TGTGCCAGCAGTGTAGAACAGGTTTATGGCTACACCTTC. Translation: CASSVEQVYGYTF.

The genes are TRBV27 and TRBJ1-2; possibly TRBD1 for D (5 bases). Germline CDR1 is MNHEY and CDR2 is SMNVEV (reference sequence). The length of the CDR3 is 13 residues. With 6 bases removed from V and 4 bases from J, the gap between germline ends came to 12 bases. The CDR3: CASRPGYAYGYTF. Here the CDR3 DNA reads TGTGCCAGCAGGCCAGGGTATGCCTATGGCTACACCTTC.

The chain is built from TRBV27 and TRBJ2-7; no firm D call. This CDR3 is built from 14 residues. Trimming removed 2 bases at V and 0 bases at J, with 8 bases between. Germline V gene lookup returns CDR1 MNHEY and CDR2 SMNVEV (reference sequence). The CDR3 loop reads CASSLEQTSYEQYF. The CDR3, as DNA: TGTGCCAGCAGTTTAGAACAGACCTCCTACGAGCAGTACTTC.

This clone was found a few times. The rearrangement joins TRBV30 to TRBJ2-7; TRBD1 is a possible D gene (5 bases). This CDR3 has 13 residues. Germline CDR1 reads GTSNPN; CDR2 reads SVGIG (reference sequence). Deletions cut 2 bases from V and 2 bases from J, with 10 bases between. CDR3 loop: CAWSSDRAYEQYF. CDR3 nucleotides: TGTGCCTGGAGTTCCGACAGAGCCTACGAGCAGTACTTC. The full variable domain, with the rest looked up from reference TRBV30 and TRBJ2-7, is SQTIHQWPATLVQPVGSPLSLECTVEGTSNPNLYWYRQAAGRGLQLLFYSVGIGQISSEVPQNLSASRPQDRQFILSSKKLLLSDSGFYLCAWSSDRAYEQYFGPGTRLTVT.

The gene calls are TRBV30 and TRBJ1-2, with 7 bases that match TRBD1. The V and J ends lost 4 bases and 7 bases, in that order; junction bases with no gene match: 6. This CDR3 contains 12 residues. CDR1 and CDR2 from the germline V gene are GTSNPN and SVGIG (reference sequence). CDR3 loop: CAWTDRVGGYTF. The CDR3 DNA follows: TGTGCCTGGACCGACAGGGTGGGTGGCTACACCTTC.

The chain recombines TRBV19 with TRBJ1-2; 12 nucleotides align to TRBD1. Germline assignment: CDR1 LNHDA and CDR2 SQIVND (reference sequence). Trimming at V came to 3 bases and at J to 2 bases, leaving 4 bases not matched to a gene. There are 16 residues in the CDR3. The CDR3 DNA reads TGTGCCAGTAGTATCCTGGGACAGGGGGCCAACTATGGCTACACCTTC. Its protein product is CASSILGQGANYGYTF.

Here the CDR3 reads CASITQGAAGNTIYF. CDR3 nucleotide sequence: TGTGCCAGTATTACACAGGGGGCCGCTGGAAACACCATATATTTT. This chain connects TRBV19 to TRBJ1-3, with 9 bases that match TRBD1. This CDR3 is built from 15 residues. CDR1 LNHDA and CDR2 SQIVND come from the germline V gene (reference sequence). The junction had 6 bases not matched to a gene; V was cut back by 7 bases and J by 2 bases.

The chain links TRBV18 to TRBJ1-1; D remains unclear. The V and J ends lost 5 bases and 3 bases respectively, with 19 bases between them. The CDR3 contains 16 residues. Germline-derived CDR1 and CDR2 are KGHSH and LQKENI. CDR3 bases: TGTGCCAGCTCATCCCAATCAGAGTGGAGGGACACTGAAGCTTTCTTT. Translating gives CASSSQSEWRDTEAFF.